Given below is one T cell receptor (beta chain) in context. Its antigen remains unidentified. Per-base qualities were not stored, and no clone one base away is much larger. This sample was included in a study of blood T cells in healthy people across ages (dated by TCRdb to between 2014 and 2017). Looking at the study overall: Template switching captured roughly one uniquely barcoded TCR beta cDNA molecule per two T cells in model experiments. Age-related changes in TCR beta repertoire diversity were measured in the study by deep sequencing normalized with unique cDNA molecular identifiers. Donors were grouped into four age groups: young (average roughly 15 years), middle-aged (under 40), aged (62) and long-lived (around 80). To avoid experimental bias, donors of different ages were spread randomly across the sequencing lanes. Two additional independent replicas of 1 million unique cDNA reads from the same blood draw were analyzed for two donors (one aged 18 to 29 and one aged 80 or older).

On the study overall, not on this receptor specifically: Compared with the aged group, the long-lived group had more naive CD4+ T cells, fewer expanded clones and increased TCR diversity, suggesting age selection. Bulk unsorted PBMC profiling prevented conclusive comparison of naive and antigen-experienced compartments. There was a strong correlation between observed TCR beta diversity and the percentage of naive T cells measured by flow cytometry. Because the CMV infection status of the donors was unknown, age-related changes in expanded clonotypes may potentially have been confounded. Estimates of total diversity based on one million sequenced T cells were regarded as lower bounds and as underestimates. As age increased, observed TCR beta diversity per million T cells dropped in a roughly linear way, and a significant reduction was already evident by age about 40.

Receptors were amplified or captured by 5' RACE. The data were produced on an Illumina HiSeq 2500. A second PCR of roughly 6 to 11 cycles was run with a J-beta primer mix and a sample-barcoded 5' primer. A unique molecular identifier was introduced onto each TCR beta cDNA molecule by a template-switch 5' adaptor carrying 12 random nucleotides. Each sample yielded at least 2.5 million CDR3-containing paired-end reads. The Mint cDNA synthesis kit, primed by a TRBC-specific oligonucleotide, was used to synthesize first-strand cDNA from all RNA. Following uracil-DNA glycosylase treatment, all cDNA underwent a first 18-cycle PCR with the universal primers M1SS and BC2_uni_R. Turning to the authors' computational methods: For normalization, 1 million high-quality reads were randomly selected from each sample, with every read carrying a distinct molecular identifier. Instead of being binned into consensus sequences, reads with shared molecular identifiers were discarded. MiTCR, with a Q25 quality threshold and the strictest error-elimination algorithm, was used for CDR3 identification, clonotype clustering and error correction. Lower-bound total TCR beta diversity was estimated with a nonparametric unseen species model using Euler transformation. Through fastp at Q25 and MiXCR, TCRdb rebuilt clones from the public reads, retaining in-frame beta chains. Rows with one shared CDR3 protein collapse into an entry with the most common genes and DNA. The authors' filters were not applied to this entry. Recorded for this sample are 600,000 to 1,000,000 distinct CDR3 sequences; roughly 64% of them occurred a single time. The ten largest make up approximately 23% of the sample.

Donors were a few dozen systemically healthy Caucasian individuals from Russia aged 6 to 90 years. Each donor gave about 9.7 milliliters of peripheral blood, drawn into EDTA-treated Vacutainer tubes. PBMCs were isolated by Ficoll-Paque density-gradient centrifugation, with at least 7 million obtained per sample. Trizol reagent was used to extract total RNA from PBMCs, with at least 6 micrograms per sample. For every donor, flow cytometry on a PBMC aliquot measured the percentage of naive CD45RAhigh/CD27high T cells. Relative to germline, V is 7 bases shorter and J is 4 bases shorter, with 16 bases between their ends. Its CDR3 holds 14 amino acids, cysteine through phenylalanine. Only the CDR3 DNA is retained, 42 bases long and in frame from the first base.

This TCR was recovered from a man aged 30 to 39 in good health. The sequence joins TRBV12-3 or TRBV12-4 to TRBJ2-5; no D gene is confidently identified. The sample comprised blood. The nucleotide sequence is TGTGCCAGCACCGACCACGGAGTTATAGAGACCCAGTACTTC. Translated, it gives CASTDHGVIETQYF.